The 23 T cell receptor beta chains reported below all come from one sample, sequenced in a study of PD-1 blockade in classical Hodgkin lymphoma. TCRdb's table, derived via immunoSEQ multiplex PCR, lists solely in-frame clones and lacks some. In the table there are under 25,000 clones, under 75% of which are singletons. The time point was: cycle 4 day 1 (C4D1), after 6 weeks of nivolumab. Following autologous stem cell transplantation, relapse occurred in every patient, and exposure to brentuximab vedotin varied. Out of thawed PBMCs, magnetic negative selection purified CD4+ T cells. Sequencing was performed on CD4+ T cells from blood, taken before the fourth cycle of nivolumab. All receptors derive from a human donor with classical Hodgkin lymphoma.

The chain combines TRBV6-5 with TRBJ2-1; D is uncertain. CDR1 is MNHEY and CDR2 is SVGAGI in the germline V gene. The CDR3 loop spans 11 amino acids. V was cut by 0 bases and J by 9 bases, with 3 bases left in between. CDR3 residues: CASSYSGEQFF. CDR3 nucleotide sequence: TGTGCCAGCAGTTACTCGGGTGAGCAGTTCTTC.

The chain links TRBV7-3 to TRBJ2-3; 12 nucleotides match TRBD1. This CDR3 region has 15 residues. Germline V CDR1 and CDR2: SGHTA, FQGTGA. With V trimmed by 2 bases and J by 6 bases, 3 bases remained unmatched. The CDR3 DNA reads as TGTGCCAGCAGCTTAGGGACAGGGGGCTTGGATACGCAGTATTTT. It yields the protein CASSLGTGGLDTQYF.

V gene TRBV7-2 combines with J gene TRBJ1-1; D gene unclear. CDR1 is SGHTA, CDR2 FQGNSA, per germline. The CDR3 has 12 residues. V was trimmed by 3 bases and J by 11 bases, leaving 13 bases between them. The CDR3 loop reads CASSLTLKRAFF. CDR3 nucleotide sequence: TGTGCCAGCAGCTTGACGCTAAAGCGGGCTTTCTTT.

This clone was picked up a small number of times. Written as DNA, the CDR3 is TGTGCCAGCAGTCTGACTGGGGGGGTGCAGTATTTT. Amino acid sequence: CASSLTGGVQYF. The chain employs TRBV28 and TRBJ2-3; 7 bases are a match to TRBD2. With 5 bases clipped from V and 11 bases from J, the junction kept 7 bases outside the gene matches. Germline V CDR1 and CDR2: MDHEN, SYDVKM. CDR3 size: 12 residues.

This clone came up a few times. The CDR3 region is CAIKRDSYEQYF. The CDR3 bases are TGTGCCATCAAGCGGGACTCCTACGAGCAGTACTTC. The V call is TRBV10-3, the J call TRBJ2-7; 7 nucleotides line up with TRBD2. Unmatched junction bases numbered 0, after V lost 7 bases and J lost 0 bases. CDR1 is ENHRY, CDR2 SYGVKD, per germline. The CDR3 runs 12 residues.

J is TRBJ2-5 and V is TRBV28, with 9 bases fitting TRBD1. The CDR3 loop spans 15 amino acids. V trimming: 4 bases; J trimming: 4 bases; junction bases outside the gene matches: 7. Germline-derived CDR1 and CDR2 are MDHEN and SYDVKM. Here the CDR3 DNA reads TGTGCCAGCAGTTCCCGGGACAGGGTCGTAGAGACCCAGTACTTC. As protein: CASSSRDRVVETQYF.

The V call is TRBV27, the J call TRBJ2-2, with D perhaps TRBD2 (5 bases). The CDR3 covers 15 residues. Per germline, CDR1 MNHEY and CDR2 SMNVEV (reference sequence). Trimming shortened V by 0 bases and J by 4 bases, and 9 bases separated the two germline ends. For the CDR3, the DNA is TGTGCCAGCAGTTTATCCCGGGGTGGCACCGGGGAGCTGTTTTTT. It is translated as CASSLSRGGTGELFF.

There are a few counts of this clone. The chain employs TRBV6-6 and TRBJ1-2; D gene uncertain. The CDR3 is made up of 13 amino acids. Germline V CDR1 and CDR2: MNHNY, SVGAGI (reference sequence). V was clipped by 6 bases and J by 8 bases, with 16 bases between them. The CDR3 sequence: CASRSDSPAGYTF. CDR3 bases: TGTGCCAGCAGGTCCGATAGTCCGGCGGGCTACACCTTC.

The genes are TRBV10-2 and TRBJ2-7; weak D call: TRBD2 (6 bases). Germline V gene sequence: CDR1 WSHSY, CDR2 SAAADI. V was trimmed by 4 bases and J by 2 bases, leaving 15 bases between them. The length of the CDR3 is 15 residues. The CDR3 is CASSVMLGGTYEQYF. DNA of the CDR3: TGCGCCAGCAGTGTTATGTTGGGGGGAACCTACGAGCAGTACTTC.

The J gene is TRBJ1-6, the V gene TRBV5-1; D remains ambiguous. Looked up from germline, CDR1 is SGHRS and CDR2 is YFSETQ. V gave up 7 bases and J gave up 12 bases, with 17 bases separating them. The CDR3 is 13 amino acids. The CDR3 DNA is TGCGCCAGCTCTTTTTTGTCCACCGGACCCCTCCACTTT. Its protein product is CASSFLSTGPLHF.

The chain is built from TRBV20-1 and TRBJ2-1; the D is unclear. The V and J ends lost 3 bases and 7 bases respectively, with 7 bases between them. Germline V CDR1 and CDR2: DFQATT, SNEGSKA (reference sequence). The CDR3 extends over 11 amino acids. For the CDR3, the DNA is TGCAGTGCTAGTGTAGGAAATGAGCAGTTCTTC. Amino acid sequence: CSASVGNEQFF.

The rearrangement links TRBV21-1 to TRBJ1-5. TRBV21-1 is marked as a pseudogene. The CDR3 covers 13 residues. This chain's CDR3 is CASSLKNNQPQHF. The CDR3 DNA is TGTGCCAGCAGCTTAAAAAATAATCAGCCCCAGCATTTT.

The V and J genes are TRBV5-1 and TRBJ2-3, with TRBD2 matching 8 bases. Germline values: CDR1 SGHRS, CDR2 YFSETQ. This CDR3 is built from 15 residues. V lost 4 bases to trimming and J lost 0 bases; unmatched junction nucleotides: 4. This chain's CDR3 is CASSRSGESTDTQYF. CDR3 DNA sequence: TGCGCCAGCAGCCGTAGCGGGGAGAGCACAGATACGCAGTATTTT.

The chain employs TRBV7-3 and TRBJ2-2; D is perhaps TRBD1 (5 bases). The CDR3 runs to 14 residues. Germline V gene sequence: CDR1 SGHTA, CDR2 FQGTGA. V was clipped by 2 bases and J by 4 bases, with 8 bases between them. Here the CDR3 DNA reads TGTGCCAGCAGCTTATATCAGGGCACCGGGGAGCTGTTTTTT. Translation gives CASSLYQGTGELFF.

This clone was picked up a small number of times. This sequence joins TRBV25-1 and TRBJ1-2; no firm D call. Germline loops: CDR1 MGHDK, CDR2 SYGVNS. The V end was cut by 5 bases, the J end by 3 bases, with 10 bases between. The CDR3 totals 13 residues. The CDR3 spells CASSRAGDYGYTF. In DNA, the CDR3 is TGTGCCAGCAGTCGGGCCGGGGACTATGGCTACACCTTC.

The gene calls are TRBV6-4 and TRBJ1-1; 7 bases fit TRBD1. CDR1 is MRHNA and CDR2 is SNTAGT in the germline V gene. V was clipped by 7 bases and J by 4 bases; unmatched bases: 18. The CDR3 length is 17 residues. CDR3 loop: CASTRLGGWGVVTEAFF. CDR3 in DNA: TGTGCCAGCACCCGGCTAGGGGGCTGGGGTGTGGTCACTGAAGCTTTCTTT.

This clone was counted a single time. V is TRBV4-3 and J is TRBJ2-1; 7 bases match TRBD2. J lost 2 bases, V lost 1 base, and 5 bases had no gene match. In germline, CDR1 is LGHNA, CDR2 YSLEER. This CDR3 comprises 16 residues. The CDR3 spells CASSQGAGVAYNEQFF. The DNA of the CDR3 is TGCGCCAGCAGCCAAGGGGCGGGGGTAGCCTACAATGAGCAGTTCTTC.

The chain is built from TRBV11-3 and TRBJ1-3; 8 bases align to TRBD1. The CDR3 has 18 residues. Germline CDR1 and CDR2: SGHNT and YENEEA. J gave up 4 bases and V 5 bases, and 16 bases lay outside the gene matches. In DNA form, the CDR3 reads TGTGCCAGCAGCCTCCCCGGGACAGGCGTGCAAGACGGAAACACCATATATTTT. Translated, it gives CASSLPGTGVQDGNTIYF.

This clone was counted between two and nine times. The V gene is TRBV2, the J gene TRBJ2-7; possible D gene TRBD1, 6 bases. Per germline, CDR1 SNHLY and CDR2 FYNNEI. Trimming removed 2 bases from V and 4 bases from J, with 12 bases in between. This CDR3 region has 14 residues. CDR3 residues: CASSESRGVYEQYF. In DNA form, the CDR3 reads TGTGCCAGCAGTGAATCCAGGGGAGTTTACGAGCAGTACTTC.

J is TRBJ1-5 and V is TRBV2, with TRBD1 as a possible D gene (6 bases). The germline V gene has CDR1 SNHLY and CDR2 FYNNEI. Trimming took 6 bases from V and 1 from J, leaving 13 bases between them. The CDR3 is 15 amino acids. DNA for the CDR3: TGTGCCAGCAGCGGACAGAAGCCGAGCAATCAGCCCCAGCATTTT. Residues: CASSGQKPSNQPQHF.

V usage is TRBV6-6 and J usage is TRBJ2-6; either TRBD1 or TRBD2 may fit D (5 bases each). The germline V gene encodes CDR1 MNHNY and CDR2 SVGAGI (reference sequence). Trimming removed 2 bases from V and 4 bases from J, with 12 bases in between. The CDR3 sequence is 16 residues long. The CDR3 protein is CASSYGSGTGANVLTF. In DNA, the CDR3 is TGTGCCAGCAGTTACGGGTCGGGGACCGGGGCCAACGTCCTGACTTTC.

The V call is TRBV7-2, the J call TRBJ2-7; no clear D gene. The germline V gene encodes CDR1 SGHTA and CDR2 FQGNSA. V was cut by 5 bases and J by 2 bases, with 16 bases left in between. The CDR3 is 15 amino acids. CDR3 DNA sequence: TGTGCCAGCAGCAAAAGGGCGCAGGCCCCCTACGAGCAGTACTTC. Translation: CASSKRAQAPYEQYF.

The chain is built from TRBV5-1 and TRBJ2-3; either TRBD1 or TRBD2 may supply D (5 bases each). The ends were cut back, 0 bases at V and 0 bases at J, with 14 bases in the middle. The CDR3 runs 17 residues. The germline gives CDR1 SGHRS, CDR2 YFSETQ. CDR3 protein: CASSLGGVWDSTDTQYF. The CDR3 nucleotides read TGCGCCAGCAGCTTGGGAGGGGTTTGGGACAGCACAGATACGCAGTATTTT.